Listed here are 5 T cell receptor beta chains from one sample, sequenced in a study of blood T cells in healthy people across ages. With a J-beta primer mix and a sample-barcoded 5' primer, a second PCR ran about 6 to 11 cycles. TCRdb ran MiXCR on the 5' RACE reads and lists one entry per CDR3 protein. The sample includes about 1.6 million distinct CDR3 sequences, almost 35% of them seen just once. The sample comprised blood. The receptors shown here come from a woman under 40 in good health.

The CDR3 here is CASSLEEREFDEQYF. The CDR3, as DNA: TGCGCCAGCAGCTTGGAAGAGAGGGAGTTCGACGAGCAGTACTTC. The chain joins TRBV5-1 to TRBJ2-7; a possible D gene is TRBD2 (5 bases). Deletions cut 0 bases from V and 5 bases from J, with 15 bases between. Per germline, CDR1 SGHRS and CDR2 YFSETQ. This CDR3 has 15 residues.

This sequence joins TRBV6-2 or TRBV6-3 and TRBJ1-4; D call uncertain. The CDR3 sequence is 16 residues long. Looked up from germline, CDR1 is MNHEY and CDR2 is SVGEGT. V was clipped by 5 bases and J by 5 bases, with 18 bases between them. This CDR3 is CASSRLPQRSNEKLFF. CDR3 sequence (DNA): TGTGCCAGCAGTCGCCTACCACAGAGATCGAATGAAAAACTGTTTTTT.

The chain employs TRBV20-1 and TRBJ1-2; TRBD1 matches at 10 bases. Looked up from germline, CDR1 is DFQATT and CDR2 is SNEGSKA (reference sequence). CDR3 length: 15 amino acids. Losses at the gene ends were 4 bases for V and 4 bases for J; bases not matched to a gene: 9. As DNA, the CDR3 is TGCAGTGCTAATCGACCGGACAGGGGGGCCTATGGCTACACCTTC. It is translated as CSANRPDRGAYGYTF.

The chain carries TRBV4-1 and TRBJ2-2, with D maybe TRBD2 (7 bases). Trimming pared 5 bases from V and 6 bases from J, leaving 19 bases between. CDR3 length: 16 amino acids. Per the germline V gene, CDR1 is MGHRA and CDR2 is YSYEKL. CDR3 DNA sequence: TGCGCCAGCAGCACCGCGGGGGCTCCGGTCGCCGGGGAGCTGTTTTTT. It specifies CASSTAGAPVAGELFF.

This clonotype was seen repeatedly, ten times or more. The chain is built from TRBV4-1 and TRBJ2-7, with TRBD2 matching 7 bases. Germline V CDR1 and CDR2: MGHRA, YSYEKL. This CDR3 has 18 residues. Germline trimming cut 0 bases from V and 3 bases from J; bases unmatched to any gene: 14. In DNA, the CDR3 is TGCGCCAGCAGCCAAGATGTCTTCGGCGGGCTAGCGGTCTACGAGCAGTACTTC. Translating gives CASSQDVFGGLAVYEQYF.